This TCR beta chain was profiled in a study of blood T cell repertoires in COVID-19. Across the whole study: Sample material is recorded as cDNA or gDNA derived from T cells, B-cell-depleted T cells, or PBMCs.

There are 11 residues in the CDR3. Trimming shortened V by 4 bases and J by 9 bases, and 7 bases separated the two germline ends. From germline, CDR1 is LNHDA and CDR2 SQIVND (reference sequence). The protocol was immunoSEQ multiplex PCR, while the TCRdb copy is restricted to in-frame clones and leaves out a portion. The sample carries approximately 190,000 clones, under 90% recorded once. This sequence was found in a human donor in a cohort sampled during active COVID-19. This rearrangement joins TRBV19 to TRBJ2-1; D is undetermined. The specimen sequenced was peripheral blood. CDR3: CASSTYSEQFF. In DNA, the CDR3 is TGTGCCAGTAGTACCTATAGTGAGCAGTTCTTC.